Described below is a single T cell receptor (beta chain) sequence and its context. A mixed TRB-A/B primer pool amplified rearranged TRB by multiplex touch-down PCR. One entry per CDR3 protein results from TCRdb running MiXCR on the multiplex PCR reads. The profile covers about 12,000 distinct CDR3 sequences, with under 35% appearing a single time and about a tenth taken by the ten largest. This CDR3 has 14 amino acids. Trimming took off 0 bases at V and 4 bases at J, with 7 bases between the two ends. Amplification of TCR beta used genomic DNA extracted from peripheral blood. The record originates from a study of T cell repertoires in aging, cancer and after chemotherapy.

The chain couples TRBV12-3 or TRBV12-4 to TRBJ2-1; tentatively, D is TRBD1 or TRBD2 (5 bases each). The sequenced material came from blood. The sequence came from a human donor in good health. The donor label of this sample is uncertain. The CDR3 nucleotides are TGTGCCAGCAGTTTAGCGGGGGAGTACAATGAGCAGTTCTTC. It codes for CASSLAGEYNEQFF.